The sequence of this TCR beta chain was determined in a study of OX40 agonist ivuxolimab in advanced cancers. Study in general: Patients were given ivuxolimab, an antibody that agonizes OX40 (CD134). A partial response was reached by three patients: one with hepatocellular carcinoma and two with cutaneous melanoma. Study-level findings and limits: Expanded clones tended on average to be more numerous among CD8+ T cells than CD4+. Antigen specificity was not determined for the expanded peripheral T cells.

Here immunoSEQ multiplex PCR was the method, and the copy in TCRdb shows in-frame clones only, minus some. The profile covers about 34,000 clones, with roughly 80% appearing a single time and about 2.7% taken by the ten largest. Worth noting for this clone: Antigen unknown.

V was pared by 3 bases and J by 6 bases, with 7 bases of the junction left unmatched. The CDR3 length is 15 residues. Germline CDR1 is SGHDT and CDR2 is YYEEEE. The chain couples TRBV5-6 to TRBJ2-1; TRBD1 matches at 9 bases. The TCR was taken from an adult with an advanced solid tumor such as melanoma, head and neck, liver or kidney cancer. The source was CD4+ or CD8+ T cells sorted from blood, collected in a trial of the OX40 agonist ivuxolimab. The chain's CDR3 is CASSSGQGLLNEQFF. The CDR3 region has the DNA TGTGCCAGCAGCTCGGGACAGGGACTCCTCAATGAGCAGTTCTTC. Looking up the rest from reference TRBV5-6 and TRBJ2-1 gives the full variable domain: DAGVTQSPTHLIKTRGQQVTLRCSPKSGHDTVSWYQQALGQGPQFIFQYYEEEERQRGNFPDRFSGHQFPNYSSELNVNALLLGDSALYLCASSSGQGLLNEQFFGPGTRLTVL.